The rows below give T cell receptor beta chains drawn from one sample of a study of cytomegalovirus exposure and HLA in healthy donors. Measured with immunoSEQ multiplex PCR; TCRdb has only the in-frame clones, and not every one. The table has about 100,000 clones, around 74% seen once. Material for sequencing was PBMCs. The receptors come from a man aged 40-49 years in good health and CMV-seropositive. Each CDR3 is given with its conserved first and last residue. The order of the fields is CDR3 protein, CDR3 DNA, D gene, clone size, V gene, J gene. The D gene is left open where the match is weak. Expanded clones are given a class, and other clones once, few, many or no size at all.

CASSFGLAGAAYSTDTQYF	TGCGCCAGCAGCTTCGGACTAGCGGGGGCCGCTTATAGCACAGATACGCAGTATTTT	TRBD2	once	TRBV5-1	TRBJ2-3
CASIGLAGDNEQFF	TGTGCCAGCATCGGACTAGCGGGAGACAATGAGCAGTTCTTC	TRBD2	.	TRBV2	TRBJ2-1
CATSRPGQVQETQYF	TGTGCCACCAGCAGACCAGGACAAGTCCAAGAGACCCAGTACTTC	.	once	TRBV15	TRBJ2-5
CASRLSSGNTIYF	TGTGCCAGCAGGTTGAGCTCTGGAAACACCATATATTTT	.	once	TRBV7-2	TRBJ1-3
CASSLSLAGAQETQYF	TGCGCCAGCAGCTTGTCACTAGCGGGGGCCCAAGAGACCCAGTACTTC	TRBD2	.	TRBV5-1	TRBJ2-5
CASSLDGGVTNEKLFF	TGTGCCAGCAGCTTGGACGGGGGAGTAACTAATGAAAAACTGTTTTTT	.	.	TRBV5-6	TRBJ1-4
CASSEARQGAIRAQHF	TGTGCCAGCAGTGAAGCTAGACAGGGAGCCATTAGGGCCCAGCATTTT	TRBD1	.	TRBV2	TRBJ1-5
CASSLSGPLLDEQYF	TGTGCCAGCAGCTTATCAGGTCCCCTCTTGGATGAGCAGTACTTC	.	.	TRBV11-2	TRBJ2-7
CASSVGQSREAFF	TGTGCCAGCAGTGTGGGACAGTCAAGGGAAGCTTTCTTT	TRBD1	few	TRBV6-1	TRBJ1-1
CASSLRPSYNEQFF	TGTGCCAGCAGCTTGAGGCCTAGCTACAATGAGCAGTTCTTC	.	.	TRBV7-2	TRBJ2-1
CASSPRGVGNEKLFF	TGTGCCAGCAGCCCCAGGGGCGTAGGGAATGAAAAACTGTTTTTT	.	.	TRBV7-9	TRBJ1-4
CASSLFPSGRAHTGELFF	TGTGCCAGCAGCTTGTTCCCTAGCGGGAGGGCCCATACCGGGGAGCTGTTTTTT	TRBD2	once	TRBV5-4	TRBJ2-2
CASSLASGGASYEQYF	TGTGCCAGCAGCTTGGCTAGCGGGGGGGCCTCCTACGAGCAGTACTTC	TRBD2	few	TRBV5-5	TRBJ2-7
CASSLEGGRNQPQHF	TGTGCCAGCAGCTTAGAGGGGGGGCGCAATCAGCCCCAGCATTTT	.	.	TRBV7-2	TRBJ1-5
CASSSGQGTNEKLFF	TGCGCCAGCAGCTCGGGACAGGGCACTAATGAAAAACTGTTTTTT	TRBD1	.	TRBV5-1	TRBJ1-4
CASSTQIGGQPQHF	TGTGCCAGCAGCACCCAGATCGGGGGGCAGCCCCAGCATTTT	.	once	TRBV7-2	TRBJ1-5
CASDSYEQYF	TGTGCTAGCGACTCATACGAGCAGTACTTC	.	once	TRBV7-7	TRBJ2-7
CASSQLSSGSVTGELFF	TGCGCCAGCAGCCAACTCTCTAGCGGGAGCGTCACCGGGGAGCTGTTTTTT	TRBD2	.	TRBV4-1	TRBJ2-2
CASSQQLSSTDTQYF	TGTGCTAGCAGCCAACAGCTATCGAGCACAGATACGCAGTATTTT	.	once	TRBV7-7	TRBJ2-3
CASSPGQGAYEQYF	TGTGCCAGCAGTCCCGGACAGGGGGCTTACGAGCAGTACTTC	TRBD1	.	TRBV6-1	TRBJ2-7
CASSSGTGLYEQYF	TGTGCCAGCAGCTCCGGGACAGGGCTCTACGAGCAGTACTTC	TRBD1	.	TRBV7-6	TRBJ2-7
CASSLVASYEQYF	TGTGCCAGCAGCTTAGTTGCGTCCTACGAGCAGTACTTC	.	.	TRBV11-2	TRBJ2-7
CASSLGREAYEQYF	TGTGCCAGCAGTTTAGGCAGGGAAGCCTACGAGCAGTACTTC	.	.	TRBV27	TRBJ2-7